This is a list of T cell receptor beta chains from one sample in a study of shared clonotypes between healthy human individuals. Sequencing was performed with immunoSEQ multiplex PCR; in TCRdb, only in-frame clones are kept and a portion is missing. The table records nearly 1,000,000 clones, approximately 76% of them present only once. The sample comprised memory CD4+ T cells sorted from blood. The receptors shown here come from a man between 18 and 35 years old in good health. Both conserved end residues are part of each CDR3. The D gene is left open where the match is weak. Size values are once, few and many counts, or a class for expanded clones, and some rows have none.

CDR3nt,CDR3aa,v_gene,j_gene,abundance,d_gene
TGTGCCAGCAGCTCGACGCGACAGGGGGGAAAAGAGACCCAGTACTTC,CASSSTRQGGKETQYF,TRBV5-6,TRBJ2-5,few,TRBD1
TGTGCCTGGGGGGACAGTCGGTACCGGGAGACCCAGTACTTC,CAWGDSRYRETQYF,TRBV30,TRBJ2-5,-,TRBD1
TGTGCCAGCTCACCAGGGGGCGATCAGCCCCAGCATTTT,CASSPGGDQPQHF,TRBV18,TRBJ1-5,-,-
TGTGCCAGCAGTTCCGGACAGGGGGCCTCCTACGAGCAGTACTTC,CASSSGQGASYEQYF,TRBV28,TRBJ2-7,few,TRBD1
TGTGCCAGCAGCTTCAACCGGGTCACTGAAGCTTTCTTT,CASSFNRVTEAFF,TRBV11-3,TRBJ1-1,few,-
TGTGCCAGCAGCCCTACTCGGGGCACCGGGGAGCTGTTTTTT,CASSPTRGTGELFF,TRBV7-2,TRBJ2-2,-,-
TGTGCCAGCAGTAAGAGAGGGTCGACCTACGAGCAGTACTTC,CASSKRGSTYEQYF,TRBV5-6,TRBJ2-7,-,-
TGTGCCAGCAGCTTAGCAAGGCGGACTGAAGCTTTCTTT,CASSLARRTEAFF,TRBV7-2,TRBJ1-1,-,-
TGTGCCAGCGGGCTCAGGGGCACCGGGGAGCTGTTTTTT,CASGLRGTGELFF,TRBV13,TRBJ2-2,few,-
TGTGCCAGCAGTATTTCGGGACAGGGAGAGACTGAAGCTTTCTTT,CASSISGQGETEAFF,TRBV6-6,TRBJ1-1,-,TRBD1